The clone carrying this T cell receptor (beta chain) was seen ten or more times. These data originate in a study of blood T cells in healthy people across ages. PCR was performed a second time for roughly 7 to 12 cycles using a sample-barcoded 5' primer and a J-beta primer mix. TCRdb reprocessed the 5' RACE reads with MiXCR, giving one entry per CDR3 protein. The sample shows approximately 820,000 distinct CDR3 sequences, around 43% of them seen only once. The V end was cut by 5 bases, the J end by 4 bases, with 14 bases between. The CDR3 is made up of 14 amino acids. The chain is built from TRBV12-3 or TRBV12-4 and TRBJ2-5; D is unresolved. The sample comprised blood. The origin of this receptor is a man aged 55 to 70 in good health. The CDR3 reads CASSPSAQAETQYF. In nucleotides, the CDR3 is TGTGCCAGCAGTCCCTCTGCCCAGGCAGAGACCCAGTACTTC.